The clone carrying this T cell receptor beta chain appeared many times. The data derive from a study of T-cell reconstitution after alpha-beta-depleted transplantation in children. Germline lookup yields CDR1 ENHRY and CDR2 SYGVKD. The CDR3 covers 14 residues. Deletions cut 3 bases from V and 5 bases from J, with 14 bases between. A library of TCRbeta sequences, prepared with unique molecular identifiers, was generated. TCRdb re-derived calls from the PCR reads in MiXCR, one entry per CDR3 protein. The table records hundreds of thousands of distinct CDR3 sequences, around 12% of them present only once.

The TCR comes from a human donor who donated a stem cell graft to a child with combined immunodeficiency. This chain joins TRBV10-3 and TRBJ2-7, with unresolved D. Sample: PBMCs from the stem cell graft donor, taken from the stem cell graft. The CDR3 coding sequence is TGTGCCATCAGTGATTTAACACCAGTCCACGAGCAGTACTTC. It specifies CAISDLTPVHEQYF.